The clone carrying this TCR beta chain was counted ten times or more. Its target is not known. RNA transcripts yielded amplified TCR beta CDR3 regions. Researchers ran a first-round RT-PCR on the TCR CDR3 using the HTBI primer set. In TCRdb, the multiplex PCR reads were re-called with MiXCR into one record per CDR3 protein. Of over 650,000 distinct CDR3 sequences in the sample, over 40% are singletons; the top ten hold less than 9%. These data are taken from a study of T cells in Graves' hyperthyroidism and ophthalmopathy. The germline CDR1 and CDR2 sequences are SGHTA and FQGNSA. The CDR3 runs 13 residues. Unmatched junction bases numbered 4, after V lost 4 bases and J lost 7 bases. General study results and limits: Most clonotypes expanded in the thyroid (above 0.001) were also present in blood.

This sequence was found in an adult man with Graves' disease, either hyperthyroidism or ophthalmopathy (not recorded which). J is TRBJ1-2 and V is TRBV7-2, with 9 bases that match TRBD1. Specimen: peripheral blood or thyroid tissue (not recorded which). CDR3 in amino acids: CASSSPQGAGYTF. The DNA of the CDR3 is TGTGCCAGCAGCTCACCACAGGGGGCTGGCTACACCTTC.